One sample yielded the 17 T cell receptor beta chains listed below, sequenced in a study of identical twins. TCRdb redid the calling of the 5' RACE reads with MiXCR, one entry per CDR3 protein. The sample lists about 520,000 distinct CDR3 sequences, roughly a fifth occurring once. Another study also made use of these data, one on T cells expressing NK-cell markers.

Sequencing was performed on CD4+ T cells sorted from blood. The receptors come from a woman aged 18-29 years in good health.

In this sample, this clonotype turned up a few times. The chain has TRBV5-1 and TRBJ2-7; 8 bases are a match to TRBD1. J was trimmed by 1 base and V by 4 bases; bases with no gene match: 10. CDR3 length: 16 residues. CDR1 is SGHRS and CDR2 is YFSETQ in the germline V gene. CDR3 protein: CASSLGFGQGSYEQYF. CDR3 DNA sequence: TGCGCCAGCAGCCTTGGTTTTGGACAGGGTTCCTACGAGCAGTACTTC.

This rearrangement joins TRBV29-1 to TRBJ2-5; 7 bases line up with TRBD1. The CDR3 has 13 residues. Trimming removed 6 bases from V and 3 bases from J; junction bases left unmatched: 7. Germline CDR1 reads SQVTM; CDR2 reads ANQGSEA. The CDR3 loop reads CSVPGTDKETQYF. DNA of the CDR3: TGCAGCGTCCCCGGGACAGACAAAGAGACCCAGTACTTC.

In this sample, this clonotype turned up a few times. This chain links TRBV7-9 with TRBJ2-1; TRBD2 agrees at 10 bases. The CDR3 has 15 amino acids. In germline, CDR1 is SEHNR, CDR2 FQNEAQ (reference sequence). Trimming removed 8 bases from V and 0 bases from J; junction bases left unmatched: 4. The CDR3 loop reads CASGGLAVSYNEQFF. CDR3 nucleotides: TGTGCCAGCGGAGGACTAGCGGTCTCCTACAATGAGCAGTTCTTC.

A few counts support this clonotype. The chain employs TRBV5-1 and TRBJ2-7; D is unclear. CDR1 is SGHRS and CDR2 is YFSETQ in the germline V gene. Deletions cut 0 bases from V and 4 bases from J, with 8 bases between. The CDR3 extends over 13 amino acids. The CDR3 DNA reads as TGCGCCAGCAGCTTGGGGGTCGAGTACGAGCAGTACTTC. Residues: CASSLGVEYEQYF.

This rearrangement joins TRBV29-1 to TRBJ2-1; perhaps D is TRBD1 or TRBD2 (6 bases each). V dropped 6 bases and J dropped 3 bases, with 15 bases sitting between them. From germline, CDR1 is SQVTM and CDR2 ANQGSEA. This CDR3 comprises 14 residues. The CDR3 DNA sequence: TGCAGCGTCAAGGGGGGAATCCGCTACAATGAGCAGTTCTTC. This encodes CSVKGGIRYNEQFF.

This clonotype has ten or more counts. In DNA, the CDR3 is TGTGCCAGCAGTTTATCGATGACCTTAAACGCTGAAGCTTTCTTT. Protein sequence: CASSLSMTLNAEAFF. This chain joins TRBV27 and TRBJ1-1; no clear D. The CDR3 is made up of 15 amino acids. Germline CDR1 reads MNHEY; CDR2 reads SMNVEV (reference sequence). Trimming left V 0 bases short and J 6 bases short, with 14 bases between.

The CDR3 here is CASSLDPGRISPLHF. The CDR3 DNA reads TGCGCCAGCAGCTTGGACCCCGGTCGAATTTCACCCCTCCACTTT. This chain joins TRBV5-1 and TRBJ1-6; D is unclear. CDR1 and CDR2 from the germline V gene are SGHRS and YFSETQ. V lost 0 bases to trimming and J lost 9 bases, with 13 bases between them. This CDR3 comprises 15 residues.

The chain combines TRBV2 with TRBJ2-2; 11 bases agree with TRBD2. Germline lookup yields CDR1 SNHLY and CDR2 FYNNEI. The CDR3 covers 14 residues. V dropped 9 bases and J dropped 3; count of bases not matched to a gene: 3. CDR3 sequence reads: CASQTSGDTGELFF. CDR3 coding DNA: TGTGCCAGTCAGACTAGCGGGGACACCGGGGAGCTGTTTTTT.

CDR3 in DNA: TGTGCCAGCAGCTTAGTCGGATCAAGGGGCCCAGATACGCAGTATTTT. Protein sequence: CASSLVGSRGPDTQYF. The chain employs TRBV7-8 and TRBJ2-3, with TRBD1 as a possible D gene (5 bases). This CDR3 is 16 amino acids long. The germline CDR1 and CDR2 sequences are SGHVS and FQNEAQ. The V end lost 1 base, the J end lost 4 bases, and 15 bases lay between the germline ends.

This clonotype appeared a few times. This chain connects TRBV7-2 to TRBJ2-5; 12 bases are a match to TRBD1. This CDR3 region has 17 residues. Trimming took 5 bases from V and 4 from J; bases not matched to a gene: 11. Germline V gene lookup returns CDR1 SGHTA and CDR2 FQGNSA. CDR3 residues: CASSTRDRGLRGETQYF. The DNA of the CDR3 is TGTGCCAGCAGCACCCGGGACAGGGGGCTCCGGGGAGAGACCCAGTACTTC.

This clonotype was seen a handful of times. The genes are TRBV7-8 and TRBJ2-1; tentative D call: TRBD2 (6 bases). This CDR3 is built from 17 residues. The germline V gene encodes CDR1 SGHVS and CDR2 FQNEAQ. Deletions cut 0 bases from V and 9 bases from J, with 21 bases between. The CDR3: CASSLAGGPPGSSEQFF. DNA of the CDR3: TGTGCCAGCAGCTTAGCGGGGGGACCTCCAGGTTCTTCTGAGCAGTTCTTC.

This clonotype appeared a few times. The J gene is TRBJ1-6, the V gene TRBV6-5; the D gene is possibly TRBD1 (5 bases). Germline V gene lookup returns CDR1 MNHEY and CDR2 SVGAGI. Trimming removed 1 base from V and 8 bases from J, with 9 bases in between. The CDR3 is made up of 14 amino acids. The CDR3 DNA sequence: TGTGCCAGCAGTTACTGGGGGATCGATTCACCCCTCCACTTT. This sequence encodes CASSYWGIDSPLHF.

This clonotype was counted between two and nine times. The CDR3 DNA follows: TGTGCCAGCAGCGAGCCCCGGACCGAGCAGTACTTC. Translation gives CASSEPRTEQYF. V gene TRBV9 combines with J gene TRBJ2-7, with D uncertain. The germline V and J ends were trimmed by 3 bases and 6 bases, with 10 bases remaining between them. Germline assignment: CDR1 SGDLS and CDR2 YYNGEE. This CDR3 is 12 amino acids long.

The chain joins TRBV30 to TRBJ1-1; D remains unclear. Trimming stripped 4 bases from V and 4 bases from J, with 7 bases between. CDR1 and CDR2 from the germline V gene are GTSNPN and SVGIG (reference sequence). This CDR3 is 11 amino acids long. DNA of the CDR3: TGTGCCTGGATTTATTTCACTGAAGCTTTCTTT. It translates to CAWIYFTEAFF.

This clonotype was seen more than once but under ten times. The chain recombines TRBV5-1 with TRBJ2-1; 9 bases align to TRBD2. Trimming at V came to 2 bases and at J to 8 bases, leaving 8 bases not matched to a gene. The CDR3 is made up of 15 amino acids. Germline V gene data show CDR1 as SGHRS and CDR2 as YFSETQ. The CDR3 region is CASSLYAGGEDEQFF. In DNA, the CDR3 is TGCGCCAGCAGCTTATATGCGGGGGGGGAAGATGAGCAGTTCTTC.

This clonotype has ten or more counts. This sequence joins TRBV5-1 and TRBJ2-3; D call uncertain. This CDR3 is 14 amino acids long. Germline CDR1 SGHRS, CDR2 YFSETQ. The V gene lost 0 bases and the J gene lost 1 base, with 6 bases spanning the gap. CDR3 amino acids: CASSLEAGTDTQYF. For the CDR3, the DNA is TGCGCCAGCAGCTTGGAGGCGGGCACAGATACGCAGTATTTT.

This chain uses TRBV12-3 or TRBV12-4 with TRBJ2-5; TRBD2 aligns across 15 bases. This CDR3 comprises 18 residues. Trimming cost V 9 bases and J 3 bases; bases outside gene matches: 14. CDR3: CASTRTSGRALGEETQYF. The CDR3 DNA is TGTGCCAGTACAAGGACTAGCGGGAGGGCCCTCGGAGAAGAGACCCAGTACTTC.